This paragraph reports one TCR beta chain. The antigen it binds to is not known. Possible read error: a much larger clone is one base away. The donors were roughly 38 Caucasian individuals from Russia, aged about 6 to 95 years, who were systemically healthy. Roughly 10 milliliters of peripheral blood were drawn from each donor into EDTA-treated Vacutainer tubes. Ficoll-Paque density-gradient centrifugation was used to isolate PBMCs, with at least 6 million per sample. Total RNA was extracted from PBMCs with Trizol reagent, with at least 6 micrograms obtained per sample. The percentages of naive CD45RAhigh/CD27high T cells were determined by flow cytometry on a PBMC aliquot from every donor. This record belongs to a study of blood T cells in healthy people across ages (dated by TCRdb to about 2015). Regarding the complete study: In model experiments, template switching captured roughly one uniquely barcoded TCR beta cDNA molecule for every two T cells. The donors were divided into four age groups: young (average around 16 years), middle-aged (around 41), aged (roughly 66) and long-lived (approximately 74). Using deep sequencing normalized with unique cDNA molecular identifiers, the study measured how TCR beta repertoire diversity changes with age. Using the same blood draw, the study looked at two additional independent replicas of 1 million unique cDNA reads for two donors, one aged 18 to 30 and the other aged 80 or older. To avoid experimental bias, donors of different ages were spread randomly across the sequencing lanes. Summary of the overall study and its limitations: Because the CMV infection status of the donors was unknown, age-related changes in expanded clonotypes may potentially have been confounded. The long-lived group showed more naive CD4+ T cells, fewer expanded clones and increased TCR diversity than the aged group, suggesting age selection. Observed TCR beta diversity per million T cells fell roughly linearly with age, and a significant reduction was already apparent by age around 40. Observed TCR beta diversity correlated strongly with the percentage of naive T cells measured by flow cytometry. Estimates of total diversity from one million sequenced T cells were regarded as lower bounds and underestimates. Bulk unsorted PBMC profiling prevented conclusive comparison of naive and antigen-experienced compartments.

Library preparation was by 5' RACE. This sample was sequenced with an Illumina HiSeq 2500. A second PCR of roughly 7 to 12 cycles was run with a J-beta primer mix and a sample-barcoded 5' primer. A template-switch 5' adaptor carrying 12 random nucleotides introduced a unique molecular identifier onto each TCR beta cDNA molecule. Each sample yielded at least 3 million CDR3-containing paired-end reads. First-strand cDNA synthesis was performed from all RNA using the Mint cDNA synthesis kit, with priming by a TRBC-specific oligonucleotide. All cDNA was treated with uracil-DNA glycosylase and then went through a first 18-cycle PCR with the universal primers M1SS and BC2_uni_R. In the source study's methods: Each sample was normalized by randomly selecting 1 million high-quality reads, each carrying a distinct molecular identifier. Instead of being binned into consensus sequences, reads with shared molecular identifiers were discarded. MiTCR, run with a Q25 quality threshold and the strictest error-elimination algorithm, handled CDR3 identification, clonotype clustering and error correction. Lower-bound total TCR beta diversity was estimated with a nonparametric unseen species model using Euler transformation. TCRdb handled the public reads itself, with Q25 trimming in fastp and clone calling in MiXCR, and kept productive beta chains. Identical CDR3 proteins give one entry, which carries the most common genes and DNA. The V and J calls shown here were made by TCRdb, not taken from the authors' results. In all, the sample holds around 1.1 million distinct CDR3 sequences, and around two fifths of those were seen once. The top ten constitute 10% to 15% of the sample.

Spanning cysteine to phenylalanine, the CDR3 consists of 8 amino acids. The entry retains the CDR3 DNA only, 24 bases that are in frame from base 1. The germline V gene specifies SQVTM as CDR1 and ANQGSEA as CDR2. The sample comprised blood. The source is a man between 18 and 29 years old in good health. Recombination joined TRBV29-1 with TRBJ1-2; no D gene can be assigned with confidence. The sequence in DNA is TGCAGCGTTTCTGGCTGCACCTTC. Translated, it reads CSVSGCTF.